The T cell receptor beta chain described here comes from a study of blood T cell repertoires in COVID-19. Study overall: T cells, B-cell-depleted T cells, or PBMCs supplied cDNA or gDNA.

Per the study methods: Amplifying reference gene primers gave estimates of nucleated cell counts. Assay: immunoSEQ multiplex PCR; the TCRdb copy retains only in-frame clones and omits some. The D gene and trimming were derived from the DNA, and the V and J assignments and clone size from that table. Here the sample spans 120,000 or so clones, around 90% being singletons. The V and J ends lost 1 base and 6 bases respectively, with 12 bases between them. CDR1 MDHEN and CDR2 SYDVKM come from the germline V gene. This CDR3 is built from 14 residues. The sample consisted of peripheral blood. V usage is TRBV28 and J usage is TRBJ1-1; tentatively, D is TRBD1 (6 bases). This sequence was found in a human donor in a cohort sampled during active COVID-19. The CDR3 region has the DNA TGTGCCAGCAGTTTATCGCGAACAGGGCCTGAAGCTTTCTTT. Protein: CASSLSRTGPEAFF.